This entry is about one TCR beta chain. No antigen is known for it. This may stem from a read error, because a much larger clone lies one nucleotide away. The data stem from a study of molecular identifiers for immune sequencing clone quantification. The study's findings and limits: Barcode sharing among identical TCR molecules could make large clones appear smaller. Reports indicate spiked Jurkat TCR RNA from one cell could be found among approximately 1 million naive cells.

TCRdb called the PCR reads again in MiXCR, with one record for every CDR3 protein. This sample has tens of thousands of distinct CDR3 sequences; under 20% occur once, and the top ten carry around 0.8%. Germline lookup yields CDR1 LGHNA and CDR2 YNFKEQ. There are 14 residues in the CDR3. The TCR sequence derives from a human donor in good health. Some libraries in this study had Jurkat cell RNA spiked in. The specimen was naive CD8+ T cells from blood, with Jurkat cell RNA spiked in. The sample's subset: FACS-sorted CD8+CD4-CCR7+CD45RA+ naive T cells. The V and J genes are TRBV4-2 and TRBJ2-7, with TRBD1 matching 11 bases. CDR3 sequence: CASSQPGQGGEQHF. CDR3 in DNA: TGTGCCAGCAGCCAACCGGGACAGGGGGGCGAGCAGCACTTC.